The entry that follows covers one TCR beta chain sequence. This sample was included in a study of shared T cell receptors in the human thymus. Germline-derived CDR1 and CDR2 are MNHEY and SVGAGI. V gave up 7 bases and J gave up 5 bases, with 11 bases separating them. This CDR3 comprises 12 residues. Profiling relied on immunoSEQ multiplex PCR, and the TCRdb table lists in-frame clones only, not all of them. The repertoire holds 540,000 or so clones, with about four fifths as singletons. These sequences were also reported in another study, on human thymus T cells. That report adds: Those donating were healthy Finnish infants in corrective surgery for congenital heart defects. Obtained as resections during corrective heart surgery, the thymus tissue was then studied. Among thymic and blood repertoires, usage of V and J genes appeared biased. Related research described strongly overlapping thymic repertoires in unrelated people.

Sequencing was performed on thymocytes. The V gene is TRBV6-5, the J gene TRBJ2-5, with a possible D match to TRBD2 (6 bases). The receptor comes from a boy under three years old with a congenital heart defect. The DNA for the CDR3 is TGTGCCAGCAACCGACGGGGGGAGACCCAGTACTTC. It yields the protein CASNRRGETQYF.